Following are 23 T cell receptor beta chains from one sample sequenced in a study of beta chain features in type 1 diabetes. Sequenced material consisted of expressed TCRB transcripts (all of the isolated RNA was reverse transcribed). TCRdb keeps only in-frame clones here, not all; method: immunoSEQ multiplex PCR. The table has hundreds of thousands of clones, about 14% seen once; the top ten hold approximately 0.099%. The specimen sequenced was naive CD4+ T cells from blood. These receptors all stem from a man younger than 30 in good health.

The chain links TRBV28 to TRBJ2-5, with 8 bases matching TRBD2. Trimming removed 2 bases from V and 1 base from J; junction bases left unmatched: 6. Germline V lookup: CDR1 MDHEN, CDR2 SYDVKM. The CDR3 totals 16 residues. For the CDR3, the DNA is TGTGCCAGCAGTTTAGGGCGGGGGGCGAGCCAAGAGACCCAGTACTTC. It is translated as CASSLGRGASQETQYF.

This sequence joins TRBV19 and TRBJ1-5, with D tentatively TRBD1 (5 bases). This CDR3 spans 14 amino acids. The V gene's germline CDR1 is LNHDA and CDR2 SQIVND (reference sequence). Between the trimmed V and J ends, which lost 4 bases and 2 bases, there was a span of 9 bases. In nucleotides, the CDR3 is TGTGCCAGTAGTACACAGGTCCGCAATCAGCCCCAGCATTTT. Translating gives CASSTQVRNQPQHF.

V is TRBV7-6 and J is TRBJ1-1; TRBD1 might be the D (5 bases). The CDR3 contains 14 residues. Germline CDR1 reads SGHVS; CDR2 reads FNYEAQ. Trimming pared 2 bases from V and 10 bases from J, leaving 17 bases between. CDR3 in amino acids: CASSLRRSDGGAFF. Here the CDR3 DNA reads TGTGCCAGCAGCTTACGCCGCTCGGATGGGGGAGCTTTCTTT.

The chain couples TRBV25-1 to TRBJ2-1; TRBD2 aligns across 9 bases. Germline values: CDR1 MGHDK, CDR2 SYGVNS. Trimming removed 5 bases from V and 0 bases from J; junction bases left unmatched: 11. The CDR3 spans 18 residues. CDR3 sequence (DNA): TGTGCCAGCAGTCGTCCCGGGACTAGCCTAAGCTCCTACAATGAGCAGTTCTTC. Its translation: CASSRPGTSLSSYNEQFF.

The chain uses TRBV5-4 and TRBJ1-1, with 7 nucleotides matching TRBD1. V trimming: 0 bases; J trimming: 10 bases; junction bases outside the gene matches: 6. This CDR3 contains 13 residues. Germline V lookup: CDR1 SGHNT, CDR2 YYREEE (reference sequence). CDR3 bases: TGTGCCAGCAGCTTGGACCAGGGGGTGCGAGCTTTCTTT. Translating it yields CASSLDQGVRAFF.

This clone was observed a few times. The rearrangement joins TRBV14 to TRBJ2-6, with a tentative D call TRBD2 (5 bases). CDR1 is SGHDN and CDR2 is FVKESK in the germline V gene. V shed 0 bases and J shed 2 bases, with 17 bases lying between them. The CDR3 contains 19 residues. DNA of the CDR3: TGTGCCAGCAGCCAAGATCTCGAGCGGAGGAACACTGGGGCCAACGTCCTGACTTTC. Translation gives CASSQDLERRNTGANVLTF.

This chain uses TRBV4-3 with TRBJ2-5; 8 bases align to TRBD1. CDR3 length: 16 amino acids. V dropped 1 base and J dropped 2; count of bases not matched to a gene: 6. The V gene's germline CDR1 is LGHNA and CDR2 YSLEER. The CDR3 loop is CASSQAVDRVQETQYF. In DNA, the CDR3 is TGCGCCAGCAGCCAAGCCGTGGACAGGGTGCAAGAGACCCAGTACTTC.

The chain links TRBV11-2 to TRBJ2-2; 7 bases align to TRBD2. V shed 3 bases, J shed 7 bases, and the junction held 5 bases outside the gene matches. CDR3 length: 14 residues. Germline V lookup: CDR1 SGHAT, CDR2 FQNNGV. CDR3 bases: TGTGCCAGCAGCTTTACTAGCGACCACGGGGAGCTGTTTTTT. Translated: CASSFTSDHGELFF.

This clone was seen more than once but under ten times. V usage is TRBV5-6 and J usage is TRBJ2-5, with unresolved D. Between the trimmed V and J ends, which lost 4 bases and 5 bases, there was a span of 15 bases. Germline loops: CDR1 SGHDT, CDR2 YYEEEE. The CDR3 spans 14 residues. The CDR3 bases are TGTGCCAGCAGCCACTACTCTGGCCGGGAGACCCAGTACTTC. This gives the protein CASSHYSGRETQYF.

The J gene is TRBJ2-5, the V gene TRBV4-1, with 13 positions matching TRBD2. The length of the CDR3 is 18 residues. The V gene's germline CDR1 is MGHRA and CDR2 YSYEKL. Germline trimming cut 3 bases from V and 5 bases from J; bases unmatched to any gene: 12. The CDR3: CASSQAWTSGGGLETQYF. CDR3 in DNA: TGCGCCAGCAGCCAGGCCTGGACTAGCGGGGGAGGGCTGGAGACCCAGTACTTC.

This clone has a handful of counts. The sample contains more than one DNA sequence encoding this CDR3. The gene calls are TRBV9 and TRBJ2-7; TRBD1 is a possible D gene (6 bases). V dropped 4 bases and J dropped 3 bases, with 14 bases sitting between them. The germline V gene has CDR1 SGDLS and CDR2 YYNGEE. The CDR3 has 14 amino acids. DNA of the CDR3: TGTGCCAGCAGCCCCCAGGGGCAGGGCTACGAGCAGTACTTC. Translation: CASSPQGQGYEQYF.

This clone was seen a few times. This chain uses TRBV28 with TRBJ2-1; no definite D call. Trimming cost V 5 bases and J 3 bases, with 2 bases left between them. This CDR3 is built from 11 residues. Per the germline V gene, CDR1 is MDHEN and CDR2 is SYDVKM. The DNA for the CDR3 is TGTGCCAGCAGTCACTACAATGAGCAGTTCTTC. Amino acid sequence: CASSHYNEQFF.

The chain combines TRBV6-5 with TRBJ2-5; D is ambiguous. Germline lookup yields CDR1 MNHEY and CDR2 SVGAGI. The CDR3 sequence is 11 residues long. V shed 5 bases and J shed 8 bases, with 9 bases lying between them. This chain's CDR3 is CASSDPVTQYF. The CDR3, as DNA: TGTGCCAGCAGTGACCCTGTCACCCAGTACTTC.

The V gene is TRBV4-3, the J gene TRBJ1-1, with D uncertain. From germline, CDR1 is LGHNA and CDR2 YSLEER. CDR3 length equals 14 residues. V was trimmed by 3 bases and J by 1 base, leaving 9 bases between them. The CDR3 sequence: CASSQNAENTEAFF. DNA for the CDR3: TGCGCCAGCAGCCAGAACGCGGAGAACACTGAAGCTTTCTTT.

This clone showed up just a few times. The chain carries TRBV6-6 and TRBJ2-7; 14 bases are a match to TRBD2. The ends lost 5 bases at V and 4 bases at J; junction bases unmatched: 7. This CDR3 has 16 residues. Germline V gene lookup returns CDR1 MNHNY and CDR2 SVGAGI (reference sequence). The CDR3 protein is CASSPLTSGRVYEQYF. CDR3 DNA sequence: TGTGCCAGCAGTCCTCTGACTAGCGGGAGGGTATACGAGCAGTACTTC.

This clone has just a few counts. V gene TRBV2 combines with J gene TRBJ2-4; tentatively, D is TRBD2 (5 bases). The CDR3 extends over 16 amino acids. Trimming removed 7 bases at V and 12 bases at J, with 28 bases between. Germline lookup yields CDR1 SNHLY and CDR2 FYNNEI. In DNA, the CDR3 is TGTGCCAGCATCGGAGTAATTGGTGGGAGAGTCGATAATCAGTACTTC. Amino acids: CASIGVIGGRVDNQYF.

The table lists this clone with a few counts. The V gene is TRBV7-2, the J gene TRBJ2-5; D remains ambiguous. CDR3 size: 13 residues. V lost 8 bases and J lost 2, with 12 bases in between. Germline CDR1 is SGHTA and CDR2 is FQGNSA. The DNA for the CDR3 is TGTGCCAGCTTGGGATGGGTACAAGAGACCCAGTACTTC. This sequence encodes CASLGWVQETQYF.

This clone was picked up one time. This chain joins TRBV28 and TRBJ2-7, with D tentatively TRBD1 or TRBD2 (6 bases each). The ends were cut back, 6 bases at V and 6 bases at J, with 12 bases in the middle. The germline V gene has CDR1 MDHEN and CDR2 SYDVKM. CDR3 size: 12 residues. DNA for the CDR3: TGTGCCAGCAGGGAGGGCAGGGGCGAGCAGTACTTC. Protein: CASREGRGEQYF.

A note on this clone: Since a much larger clone is just one base distant, this may be a read error. The chain combines TRBV9 with TRBJ2-6, with a possible D match to TRBD2 (5 bases). V was shortened by 4 bases and J by 1 base, with 9 bases between the two germline ends. The CDR3 totals 15 residues. CDR1 SGDLS and CDR2 YYNGEE come from the germline V gene. This CDR3 is CASSSRGSGANVLTF. The CDR3 nucleotides are TGTGCCAGCAGCTCCCGGGGATCTGGGGCCAACGTCCTGACTTTC.

The gene calls are TRBV5-1 and TRBJ2-5; 8 bases line up with TRBD1. J was trimmed by 5 bases and V by 0 bases; bases with no gene match: 9. The CDR3 sequence is 16 residues long. Germline V gives CDR1 SGHRS, CDR2 YFSETQ. This chain's CDR3 is CASSLGPTGAGETQYF. DNA for the CDR3: TGCGCCAGCAGCTTGGGACCGACAGGGGCCGGCGAGACCCAGTACTTC. Filled out from reference TRBV5-1 and TRBJ2-5, the complete variable domain reads KAGVTQTPRYLIKTRGQQVTLSCSPISGHRSVSWYQQTPGQGLQFLFEYFSETQRNKGNFPGRFSGRQFSNSRSEMNVSTLELGDSALYLCASSLGPTGAGETQYFGPGTRLLVL.

This chain joins TRBV29-1 and TRBJ1-2, with a possible D match to TRBD1 (5 bases). The CDR3 spans 13 residues. CDR1 is SQVTM, CDR2 ANQGSEA, per germline. Between the trimmed V and J ends, which lost 4 bases and 5 bases, there was a span of 14 bases. The CDR3 spells CSVGGSSGYGYTF. DNA of the CDR3: TGCAGCGTTGGGGGGTCCTCTGGGTATGGCTACACCTTC.

The chain recombines TRBV6-4 with TRBJ2-3, with D uncertain. The CDR3 is 13 amino acids. Trimming removed 2 bases at V and 5 bases at J, with 8 bases between. Per germline, CDR1 MRHNA and CDR2 SNTAGT. CDR3 region: CASSDEFGDTQYF. CDR3 nucleotide sequence: TGTGCCAGCAGTGACGAATTCGGAGATACGCAGTATTTT.

The chain employs TRBV7-6 and TRBJ2-3; D perhaps matches TRBD2 (6 bases). CDR1 and CDR2 from the germline V gene are SGHVS and FNYEAQ. The CDR3 is 15 amino acids. Trimming took off 2 bases at V and 3 bases at J, with 12 bases between the two ends. The CDR3 DNA is TGTGCCAGCAGCTTAATCCGGGGGAGGACAGATACGCAGTATTTT. Translating gives CASSLIRGRTDTQYF.